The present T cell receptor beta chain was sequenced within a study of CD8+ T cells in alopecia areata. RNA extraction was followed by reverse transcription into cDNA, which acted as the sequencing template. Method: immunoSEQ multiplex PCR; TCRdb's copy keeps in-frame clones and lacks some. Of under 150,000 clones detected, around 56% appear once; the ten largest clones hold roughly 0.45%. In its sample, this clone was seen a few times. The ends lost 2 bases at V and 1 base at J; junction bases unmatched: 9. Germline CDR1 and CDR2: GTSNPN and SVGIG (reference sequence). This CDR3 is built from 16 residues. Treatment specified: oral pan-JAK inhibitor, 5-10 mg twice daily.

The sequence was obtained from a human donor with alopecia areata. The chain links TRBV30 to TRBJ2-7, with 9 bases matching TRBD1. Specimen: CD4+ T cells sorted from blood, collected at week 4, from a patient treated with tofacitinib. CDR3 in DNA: TGTGCCTGGAGTCCATCCCGGACAGGGGATTCCTACGAGCAGTACTTC. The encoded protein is CAWSPSRTGDSYEQYF.